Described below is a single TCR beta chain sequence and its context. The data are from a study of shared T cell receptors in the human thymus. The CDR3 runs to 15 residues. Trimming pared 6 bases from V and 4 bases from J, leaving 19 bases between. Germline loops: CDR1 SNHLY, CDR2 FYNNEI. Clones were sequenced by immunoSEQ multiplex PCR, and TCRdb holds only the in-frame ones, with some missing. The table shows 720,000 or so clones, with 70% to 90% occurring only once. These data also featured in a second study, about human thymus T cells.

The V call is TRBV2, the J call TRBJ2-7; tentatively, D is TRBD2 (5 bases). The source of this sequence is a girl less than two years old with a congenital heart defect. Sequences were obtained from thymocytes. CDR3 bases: TGTGCCAGCAGAAGCTCTGAGGGCAACCGGTACGAGCAGTACTTC. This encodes CASRSSEGNRYEQYF.